The 14 T cell receptor beta chains listed next were all sequenced from one sample in a study of cytomegalovirus exposure and HLA in healthy donors. The primer mix had 60 Vbeta and 13 Jbeta primers. Profiled with immunoSEQ multiplex PCR; TCRdb holds only in-frame clones, not every one. The table lists 70,000 to 85,000 clones. The specimen was PBMCs. The receptor set was obtained from a female donor in good health and CMV-seropositive.

The chain employs TRBV9 and TRBJ2-7; tentative D call: TRBD1 (6 bases). This CDR3 has 14 amino acids. With 4 bases removed from V and 0 bases from J, the gap between germline ends came to 11 bases. CDR1 and CDR2 from the germline V gene are SGDLS and YYNGEE. The DNA for the CDR3 is TGTGCCAGCAGCCAACAGGGTCGCTCCTACGAGCAGTACTTC. Protein product: CASSQQGRSYEQYF.

The genes are TRBV9 and TRBJ2-3; D is uncertain. CDR3 length: 15 residues. The V gene lost 4 bases and the J gene lost 5 bases, with 17 bases spanning the gap. Germline V lookup: CDR1 SGDLS, CDR2 YYNGEE. The DNA of the CDR3 is TGTGCCAGCAGCCCGACTGAACTGTTACGAGATACGCAGTATTTT. It codes for CASSPTELLRDTQYF.

This chain joins TRBV5-4 and TRBJ2-6, with 7 bases lining up with TRBD2. Germline V gene data show CDR1 as SGHNT and CDR2 as YYREEE (reference sequence). The CDR3 consists of 17 residues. Unmatched junction bases numbered 5, after V lost 0 bases and J lost 2 bases. CDR3 coding DNA: TGTGCCAGCAGCTTGGGTCGGGGGGTAACTGGGGCCAACGTCCTGACTTTC. As protein: CASSLGRGVTGANVLTF.

CDR3 DNA sequence: TGTGCCAGCAGCGCAACAGGGGAATTAACCTACGAGCAGTACTTC. Protein product: CASSATGELTYEQYF. The rearrangement links TRBV6-5 to TRBJ2-7, with 7 bases matching TRBD1. Trimming cost V 6 bases and J 2 bases; bases outside gene matches: 10. The germline V gene encodes CDR1 MNHEY and CDR2 SVGAGI. There are 15 residues in the CDR3.

The chain has TRBV4-3 and TRBJ2-1; 9 nucleotides line up with TRBD2. Germline loops: CDR1 LGHNA, CDR2 YSLEER. The CDR3 is 14 amino acids. Losses at the gene ends were 0 bases for V and 10 bases for J; bases not matched to a gene: 4. The CDR3 reads CASSQDSGGIEQFF. In DNA, the CDR3 is TGCGCCAGCAGCCAAGATAGCGGGGGCATAGAGCAGTTCTTC.

The gene calls are TRBV30 and TRBJ1-3; no reliable D call. The CDR3 is made up of 12 amino acids. V shed 7 bases and J shed 3 bases, with 10 bases lying between them. Germline CDR1 and CDR2: GTSNPN and SVGIG (reference sequence). As DNA, the CDR3 is TGTGCCTACGACATAAGTGGAAACACCATATATTTT. Translating gives CAYDISGNTIYF.

J is TRBJ2-1 and V is TRBV25-1, with D maybe TRBD1 (6 bases). The CDR3 is 13 residues long. Trimming took off 7 bases at V and 6 bases at J, with 13 bases between the two ends. Germline V lookup: CDR1 MGHDK, CDR2 SYGVNS. CDR3: CASMVTRGNEQFF. The CDR3 nucleotides are TGTGCCAGCATGGTCACCAGGGGCAATGAGCAGTTCTTC.

This CDR3 is CASSYIYEQYF. CDR3 DNA sequence: TGTGCCAGCAGTTATATCTACGAGCAGTACTTC. This chain joins TRBV2 and TRBJ2-7; D is unclear. The CDR3 is 11 residues long. Per the germline V gene, CDR1 is SNHLY and CDR2 is FYNNEI. Deletions cut 5 bases from V and 3 bases from J, with 5 bases between.

This chain connects TRBV6-5 to TRBJ2-3; 8 bases are a match to TRBD1. Per germline, CDR1 MNHEY and CDR2 SVGAGI. Unmatched junction bases numbered 4, after V lost 5 bases and J lost 0 bases. The CDR3 has 15 residues. The CDR3 nucleotides read TGTGCCAGCAGTCCTCAGGGGGCCAGCACAGATACGCAGTATTTT. As protein: CASSPQGASTDTQYF.

The chain joins TRBV6-6 to TRBJ2-7, with TRBD1 matching 8 bases. The CDR3 has 13 residues. The V gene's germline CDR1 is MNHNY and CDR2 SVGAGI (reference sequence). V lost 4 bases to trimming and J lost 5 bases; unmatched junction nucleotides: 4. The CDR3 DNA follows: TGTGCCAGCAGTTTCCAGGGGGCCCACGAGCAGTACTTC. Translation gives CASSFQGAHEQYF.

The V and J genes are TRBV28 and TRBJ1-4; no definite D call. The CDR3 covers 16 residues. Per the germline V gene, CDR1 is MDHEN and CDR2 is SYDVKM. Between the trimmed V and J ends, which lost 5 bases and 3 bases, there was a span of 16 bases. The CDR3 DNA reads as TGTGCCAGCAGTCCCCCCGGTTCGCGCCCTAATGAAAAACTGTTTTTT. Its protein is CASSPPGSRPNEKLFF.

This CDR3 is CASGLAIETQYF. DNA for the CDR3: TGTGCCAGCGGACTAGCGATAGAGACCCAGTACTTC. The chain links TRBV28 to TRBJ2-5; 9 bases are shared with TRBD2. The CDR3 covers 12 residues. V gave up 8 bases and J gave up 4 bases; unmatched junction bases: 2. Germline V gene lookup returns CDR1 MDHEN and CDR2 SYDVKM.

The V call is TRBV10-1, the J call TRBJ1-6, with 8 bases lining up with TRBD1. The length of the CDR3 is 18 residues. Germline trimming cut 9 bases from V and 7 bases from J; bases unmatched to any gene: 20. Looked up from germline, CDR1 is WNHNN and CDR2 is SYGVQD (reference sequence). The CDR3 DNA reads as TGCGCCAGTCCGTCGTCGGGACAGGAGCCTGGGTGGAATTCACCCCTCCACTTT. It yields the protein CASPSSGQEPGWNSPLHF.

The J gene is TRBJ1-2, the V gene TRBV30, with a possible D match to TRBD1 (6 bases). The CDR3 spans 12 residues. The V end lost 3 bases, the J end lost 4 bases, and 9 bases lay between the germline ends. The germline CDR1 and CDR2 sequences are GTSNPN and SVGIG (reference sequence). CDR3 bases: TGTGCCTGGAGAAGGGGGGGCTATGGCTACACCTTC. Protein: CAWRRGGYGYTF.